This entry concerns a single TCR beta chain. What it binds is not known. The authors made TCR beta libraries by quantitative 5'-RACE with molecular barcodes. In TCRdb, the 5' RACE reads were re-called with MiXCR into one record per CDR3 protein. The sample yields more than 300,000 distinct CDR3 sequences, around a tenth seen once. This entry belongs to a study of CD8 T cells in ankylosing spondylitis. Overall study results and limits: It was reported that disease-linked clones were significantly enriched in matched ankylosing spondylitis synovial fluid.

Deletions cut 1 base from V and 4 bases from J, with 14 bases between. Germline assignment: CDR1 SGHVS and CDR2 FNYEAQ. The CDR3 sequence is 15 residues long. The sequencing input was blood, either unsorted or a sorted T cell fraction (not recorded which). The source is a female donor with ankylosing spondylitis or in good health (not recorded which). The chain joins TRBV7-6 to TRBJ2-7, with D maybe TRBD2 (5 bases). The CDR3 spells CASSLEYGGSYEQYF. The CDR3 DNA follows: TGTGCCAGCAGCTTAGAATACGGCGGGTCGTACGAGCAGTACTTC.